This T cell receptor beta chain was captured by sequencing in a study of draining lymph node invasion in breast cancer (dated by TCRdb to 2020 to 2021). Concerning the study at large: Nodal metastasis was diagnosed by histology and cytokeratin immunohistochemistry and confirmed by EpCAM/CD45 flow cytometry. A separate targeted assay used bulk TCR-beta CDR3 sequencing to compare sorted memory regulatory T cells with memory conventional CD4 T cells across breast cancer tissues. In the separate targeted TCR sequencing, lymph nodes from several patients were covered, and primary tumors were sequenced for three of those patients. From every patient, the primary tumor plus matched non-invaded and tumor-invaded tumor-draining lymph nodes were collected, and both Treg and Tconv subsets were profiled. Study-level results and caveats: Tracking the tumor top-100 clones was possible in just two patients. Per tissue, roughly 13-25% of Treg TCRs were found to be shared with Tconvs, and this sharing was interpreted as suggesting peripheral Treg induction. TCRs shared between the Treg and Tconv subsets were regarded as suggesting, but not proving, a common clonal origin. The data could not resolve whether Treg conversion took place in a given organ or whether converted Tregs recirculated between nodes and tumor. In the targeted TCR-seq data, Tregs appeared more clonally expanded than Tconvs in all tissues, and both subsets were less diverse in tumor than lymph nodes. Some of the top 100 tumor clones were detected in invaded and non-invaded nodes, and this detection was taken to suggest recirculation between tumor and draining nodes.

Memory regulatory T cells were sorted as CD4+ CD45RA- CD25high cells. Whether a tumor-draining lymph node counted as invaded or non-invaded depended on the presence or absence of metastatic tumor cells. Before staining and sorting, T cells were pre-enriched using a Miltenyi Pan T Cell isolation kit. Immunohistochemistry for estrogen receptor, progesterone receptor, HER2 and Ki-67 was used to characterize the primary tumors. Fresh surgical tissue was processed within a few hours after surgery by cutting into small fragments. Tissue fragments were enzymatically digested with Liberase TL plus DNase for roughly 19 minutes and filtered through a 40-micrometer strainer. After DAPI live/dead staining, cells were sorted on a BD FACS Aria II at roughly 97-99% purity. Sorted cells were lysed in TCL buffer, and RNA was purified using a Norgen Single Cell RNA purification kit that included DNase treatment. Library creation used bulk RNA-seq. The instrument was an Illumina HiSeq 2500. The paper's processing steps were these. In the separate targeted TCR-seq dataset, CDR3 sequences were extracted from raw reads and quantified using MiXCR version 2.1.5 with default parameters. Each TCR-beta clone in the separate targeted TCR-seq dataset was defined by the V gene, J gene and CDR3 sequence taken together. In the separate targeted TCR-seq dataset, clones with fewer than three counts were removed, then only the 90% most strongly expressed clones per sample were retained. In the separate targeted TCR-seq dataset, Treg-Tconv overlap was computed as shared clones divided by total Treg clones per tissue, times 100. TCRdb redid the processing of the public reads, applying fastp at Q25 and MiXCR, and retained in-frame beta chains. Rows with a matching CDR3 protein are joined into one entry that keeps the most common DNA and genes. The V and J calls, along with clone size, are taken from TCRdb and not from the paper's own processing. For this sample there are roughly 3,000 distinct CDR3 sequences; roughly three quarters appear just once. Together, the top ten hold about 7.8% of the sample.

CDR1 and CDR2 are drawn from the germline V gene: ENHRY, SYGVKD. V drops 10 bases and J drops 5 bases, leaving 8 bases in between. The CDR3 starts with the cysteine, ends with the phenylalanine, and has 11 residues. The retained sequence is limited to the CDR3, 33 bases, with the frame set at the first base. In regard to this clonotype: Its binding antigen is unknown. No clone much larger than this one lies a single base away; base qualities are absent.

The V gene is TRBV10-3 and the J gene is TRBJ2-2; a confident D gene designation cannot be given. Material for sequencing was sorted memory Tregs from a lymph node. Explained via the paper, the cell subset or site label denotes: CD45RA-negative sorted CD4+ T cells (memory Tconv or effector/memory Treg). The sequence was obtained from a female donor with luminal breast cancer. The DNA sequence is TGTGCCACCCAGGTGACCGGGGAGCTGTTTTTT. The resulting protein is CATQVTGELFF.